This T cell receptor (beta chain) was recovered during a study of CXCR3-negative and CXCR3-positive naive CD8 T cells. General study points: Similar TRBV-TRBJ usage characterized naive CXCR3-negative and CXCR3-positive cells; memory cells differed. After cryopreservation, expression of CXCR3 was partially reduced, and most assays were run with fresh PBMCs.

Each CD8+ T cell subset was flow-sorted in triplicate. Every sort contained 250,000 to 300,000 cells. Phenotypically, naive CD8+ T cells corresponded to CD45RO-CCR7+CD27+CD95-. In regard to this clonotype: The antigen remains unidentified.

Researchers prepared the TRB cDNA libraries using 5' RACE with UMI labels. Each CDR3 protein gets one entry in TCRdb, which reprocessed the 5' RACE reads and gives no DNA. The sample is made up of approximately 88,000 distinct CDR3 sequences, and the top ten hold around 1.8% of it. Germline V CDR1 and CDR2: SGHRS, YFSETQ. The CDR3 loop spans 14 amino acids. The origin of this receptor is a human donor in good health. Some clones in this sample may be carry-over from other donors' samples. The sample was naive CXCR3- CD8+ T cells from blood. Subset in this sample: CD45RO-CCR7+CD27+CD95- naive CD8+ T cells lacking CXCR3 (TNR3-). This rearrangement joins TRBV5-1 to TRBJ2-3. CDR3 residues: CASSLRVFTDTQYF.